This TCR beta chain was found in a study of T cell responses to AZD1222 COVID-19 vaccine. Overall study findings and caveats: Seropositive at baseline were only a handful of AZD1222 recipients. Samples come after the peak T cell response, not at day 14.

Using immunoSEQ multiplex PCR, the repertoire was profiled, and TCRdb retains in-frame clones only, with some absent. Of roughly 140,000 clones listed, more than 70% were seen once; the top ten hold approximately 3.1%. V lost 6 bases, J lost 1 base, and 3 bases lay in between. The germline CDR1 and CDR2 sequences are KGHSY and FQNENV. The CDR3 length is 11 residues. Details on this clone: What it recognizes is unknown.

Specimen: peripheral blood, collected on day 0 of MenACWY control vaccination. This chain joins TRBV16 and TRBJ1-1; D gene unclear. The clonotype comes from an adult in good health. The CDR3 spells CASSGNTEAFF. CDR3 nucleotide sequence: TGTGCCAGCAGTGGGAACACTGAAGCTTTCTTT.